A single T cell receptor beta chain is shown here with its context. The antigen remains unidentified. CDR1 and CDR2 (germline): SQVTM, ANQGSEA. The J segment lost 5 bases and the V segment lost 7 bases, leaving 4 bases of the junction unmatched. The CDR3 is 12 residues long. The sample is drawn from a study of CD8+ T cells in alopecia areata. Study-wide findings and caveats: Against the mouse data, patients shared TCRs less clearly, possibly for HLA reasons.

cDNA reverse transcribed from extracted RNA served as the sequencing template. This table comes from immunoSEQ multiplex PCR, and its TCRdb copy is limited to in-frame clones, with some not included. This table has about 76,000 clones, 25% to 35% appearing once. Treatment meaning: oral pan-JAK inhibitor, 5-10 mg twice daily. Researchers took lesional scalp punch biopsies and peripheral blood from people who were alopecia areata patients. The TCR sequence derives from a human donor with alopecia areata. The input for sequencing was CD8+ T cells sorted from blood, taken at week 4, from a patient treated with tofacitinib. The chain couples TRBV29-1 to TRBJ1-1; 10 bases agree with TRBD1. DNA for the CDR3: TGCAGCGCCGGGGACAGGGGAACTGAAGCTTTCTTT. Protein: CSAGDRGTEAFF. The full variable domain, rest sourced from reference TRBV29-1 and TRBJ1-1, is SAVISQKPSRDICQRGTSLTIQCQVDSQVTMMFWYRQQPGQSLTLIATANQGSEATYESGFVIDKFPISRPNLTFSTLTVSNMSPEDSSIYLCSAGDRGTEAFFGQGTRLTVV.